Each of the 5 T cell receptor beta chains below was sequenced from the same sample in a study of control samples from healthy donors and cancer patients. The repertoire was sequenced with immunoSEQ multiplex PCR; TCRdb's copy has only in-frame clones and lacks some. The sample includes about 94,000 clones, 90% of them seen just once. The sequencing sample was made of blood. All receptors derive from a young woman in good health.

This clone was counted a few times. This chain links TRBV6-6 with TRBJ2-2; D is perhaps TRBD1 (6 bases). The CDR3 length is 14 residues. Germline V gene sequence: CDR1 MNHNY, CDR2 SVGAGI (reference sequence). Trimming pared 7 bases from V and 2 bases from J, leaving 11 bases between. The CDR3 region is CASTRQVNTGELFF. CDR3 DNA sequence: TGTGCCAGCACCCGACAGGTTAACACCGGGGAGCTGTTTTTT.

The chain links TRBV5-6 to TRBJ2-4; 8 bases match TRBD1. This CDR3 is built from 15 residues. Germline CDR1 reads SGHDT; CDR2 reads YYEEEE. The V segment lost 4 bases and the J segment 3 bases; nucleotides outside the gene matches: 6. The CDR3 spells CASSPWGTGKNIQYF. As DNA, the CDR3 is TGTGCCAGCAGCCCTTGGGGGACAGGCAAAAACATTCAGTACTTC.

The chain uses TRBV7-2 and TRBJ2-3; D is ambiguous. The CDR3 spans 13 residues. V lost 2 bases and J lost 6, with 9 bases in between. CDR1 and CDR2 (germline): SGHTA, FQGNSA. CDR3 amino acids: CASSLSREDTQYF. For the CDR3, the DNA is TGTGCCAGCAGCTTATCCCGAGAGGATACGCAGTATTTT.

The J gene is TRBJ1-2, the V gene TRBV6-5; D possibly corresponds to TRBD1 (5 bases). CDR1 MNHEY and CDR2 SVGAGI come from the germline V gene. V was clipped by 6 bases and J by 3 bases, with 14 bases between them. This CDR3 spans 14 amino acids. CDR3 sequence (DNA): TGTGCCAGCAGCCAAGCGGACACCTACTATGGCTACACCTTC. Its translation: CASSQADTYYGYTF.

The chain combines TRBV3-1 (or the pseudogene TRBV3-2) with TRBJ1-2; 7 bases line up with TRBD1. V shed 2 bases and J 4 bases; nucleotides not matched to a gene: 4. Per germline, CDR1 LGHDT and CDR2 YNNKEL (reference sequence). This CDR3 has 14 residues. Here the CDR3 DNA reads TGTGCCAGCAGCCAACTGACAGGGACCTATGGCTACACCTTC. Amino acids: CASSQLTGTYGYTF.